This T cell receptor (beta chain) was documented in a study of graft-versus-host responses after intestinal transplantation. On this clone itself: What it binds is not known.

Trimming took 7 bases from V and 3 from J, leaving 13 bases between them. Germline V gene data show CDR1 as MNHNS and CDR2 as SASEGT. This CDR3 has 14 amino acids. The repertoire was sequenced with immunoSEQ multiplex PCR; TCRdb's copy has only in-frame clones and lacks some. In the table there are roughly 100,000 clones, 87% of which are singletons. Study results and limitations: Early post-transplant HvG declines were associated with peak circulating GvH clone levels. GvH clones were found in recipient marrow; some appeared first in ileum or blood.

The clonotype was recovered from a human donor who received an intestinal transplant. The chain has TRBV6-1 and TRBJ1-5; D possibly corresponds to TRBD1 (6 bases). Sequencing was performed on unstimulated CD4+ T cells sorted from spleen or lymph node cells, taken before intestinal transplant. This CDR3 is CASNAGVNNQPQHF. CDR3 DNA sequence: TGTGCCAGCAATGCAGGGGTAAACAATCAGCCCCAGCATTTT.